The T cell receptor (beta chain) described here comes from a study of response to subunit inactivated influenza vaccine. The CDR3 extends over 16 amino acids. The V and J ends lost 6 bases and 0 bases respectively, with 12 bases between them. Each CDR3 protein is one row after TCRdb ran MiXCR on the RT-PCR reads. The sample consists of hundreds of thousands of distinct CDR3 sequences, 14% of them appearing once. In the case of this clonotype: Its antigen remains unknown.

Study-level results: New T cells are recruited in small numbers by each seasonal influenza vaccination, according to the authors' suggestion.

The TCR sequence derives from a man in his fifties or sixties who received an inactivated influenza vaccine. Sequences were derived from PBMCs from blood, sampled around two weeks before vaccination. The chain couples TRBV6-7 to TRBJ2-6; no firm D call. TRBV6-7 qualifies as an ORF whose function is uncertain. Here the CDR3 DNA reads TGTGCCAGCAGCTACCGGATACGCTCTGGGGCCAACGTCCTGACTTTC. It translates to CASSYRIRSGANVLTF.